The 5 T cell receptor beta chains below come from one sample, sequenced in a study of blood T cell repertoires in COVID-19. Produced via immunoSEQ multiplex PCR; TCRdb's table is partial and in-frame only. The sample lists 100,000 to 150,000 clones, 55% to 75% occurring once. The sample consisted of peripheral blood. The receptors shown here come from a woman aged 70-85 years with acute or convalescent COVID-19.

CDR3 residues: CASSPMGQSSGNTIYF. For the CDR3, the DNA is TGTGCCAGCAGTCCGATGGGACAGAGCTCTGGAAACACCATATATTTT. The rearrangement links TRBV25-1 to TRBJ1-3, with TRBD1 matching over 7 bases. Per the germline V gene, CDR1 is MGHDK and CDR2 is SYGVNS. The length of the CDR3 is 16 residues. Unmatched junction bases numbered 7, after V lost 5 bases and J lost 0 bases.

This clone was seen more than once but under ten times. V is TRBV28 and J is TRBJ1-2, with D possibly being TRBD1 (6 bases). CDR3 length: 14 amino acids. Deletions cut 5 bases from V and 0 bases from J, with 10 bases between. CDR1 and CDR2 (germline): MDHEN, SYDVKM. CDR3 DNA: TGTGCCAGCAGTGAGGGGGGGACTAACTATGGCTACACCTTC. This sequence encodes CASSEGGTNYGYTF.

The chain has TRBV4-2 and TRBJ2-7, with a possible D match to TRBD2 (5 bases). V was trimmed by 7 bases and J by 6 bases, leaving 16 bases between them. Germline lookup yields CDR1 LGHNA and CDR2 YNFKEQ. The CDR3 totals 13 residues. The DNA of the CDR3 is TGTGCCAGCAAGGGTCTTGGGAGTTCCGAGCAGTACTTC. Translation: CASKGLGSSEQYF.

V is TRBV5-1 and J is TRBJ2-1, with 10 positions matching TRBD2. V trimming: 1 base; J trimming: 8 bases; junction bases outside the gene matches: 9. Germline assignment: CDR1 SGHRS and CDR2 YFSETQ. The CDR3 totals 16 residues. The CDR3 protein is CASSLSKREGQYEQFF. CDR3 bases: TGCGCCAGCAGCTTGTCAAAGCGGGAGGGCCAATATGAGCAGTTCTTC.

The CDR3 DNA sequence: TGTGCCAGTAGTATAGGAGAGTACCCTAATCAGCCCCAGCATTTT. This gives the protein CASSIGEYPNQPQHF. This chain uses TRBV19 with TRBJ1-5; D is undetermined. Germline loops: CDR1 LNHDA, CDR2 SQIVND (reference sequence). The CDR3 consists of 15 residues. V lost 1 base and J 4 bases, leaving 11 bases between the germline ends.